This T cell receptor (beta chain) originates from a study of T cell repertoires in cytomegalovirus infection. On the study more broadly: CMV infection plus the matching HLA type was flagged by public TCR beta signatures. Study-level findings and limits: Cumulative public TCR beta family frequency identified carriers of CMV plus the relevant HLA. CMV-specific TCR beta clonotypes restricted by HLA-C were the ones dominating the ex vivo response.

TCRdb reprocessed the reads via MiXCR and lists one record per CDR3 protein. The sample shows roughly 100,000 distinct CDR3 sequences, approximately 15% of them seen only once. Germline CDR1 reads KGHSH; CDR2 reads LQKENI. The V gene lost 2 bases and the J gene lost 0 bases, with 11 bases spanning the gap. There are 16 residues in the CDR3. About this clonotype: The antigen is unknown.

The TCR was taken from a human donor in good health (CMV status not recorded). Some clones in this sample may be carry-over from other donors' samples. The sample consisted of PBMCs. V usage is TRBV18 and J usage is TRBJ1-3; D gene ambiguous. This CDR3 reads CASSPSWRNSGNTIYF. The CDR3 DNA follows: TGTGCCAGCTCACCAAGTTGGAGGAACTCTGGAAACACCATATATTTT. Full variable domain (missing parts from reference TRBV18 and TRBJ1-3): NAGVMQNPRHLVRRRGQEARLRCSPMKGHSHVYWYRQLPEEGLKFMVYLQKENIIDESGMPKERFSAEFPKEGPSILRIQQVVRGDSAAYFCASSPSWRNSGNTIYFGEGSWLTVV.